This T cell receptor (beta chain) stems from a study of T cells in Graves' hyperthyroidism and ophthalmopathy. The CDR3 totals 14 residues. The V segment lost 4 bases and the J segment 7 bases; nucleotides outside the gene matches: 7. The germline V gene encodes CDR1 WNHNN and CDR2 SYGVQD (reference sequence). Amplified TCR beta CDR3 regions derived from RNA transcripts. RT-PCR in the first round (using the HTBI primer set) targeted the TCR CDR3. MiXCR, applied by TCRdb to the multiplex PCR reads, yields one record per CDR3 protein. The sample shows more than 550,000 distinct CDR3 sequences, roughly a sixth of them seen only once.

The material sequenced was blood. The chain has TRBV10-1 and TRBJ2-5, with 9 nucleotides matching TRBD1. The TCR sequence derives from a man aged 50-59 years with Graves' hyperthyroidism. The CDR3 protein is CASSARQGVGTQYF. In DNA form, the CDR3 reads TGCGCCAGCAGTGCAAGACAGGGGGTCGGGACCCAGTACTTC.